The 15 T cell receptor beta chains below all came from one sample that was sequenced in a study of beta chain features in type 1 diabetes. These receptors' antigens are unknown. Study outcomes and limitations: Among patients with Type 1 diabetes, TCRB CDR3s were moderately but significantly shorter in every one of the four CD4+ subsets.

Expressed TCRB transcripts were sequenced, since all the RNA that had been isolated was reverse transcribed. The repertoire was sequenced with immunoSEQ multiplex PCR; TCRdb's copy has only in-frame clones and lacks some. Altogether about 370,000 clones are present, roughly 9.8% being singletons, with the ten largest covering roughly 0.6%. Sequenced: central memory CD4+ T cells from blood. The receptors originated from a man aged 25 to 40 with type 1 diabetes.

This clone came up a few times. The gene calls are TRBV15 and TRBJ1-4; D is perhaps TRBD1 (5 bases). V lost 2 bases, J lost 4 bases, and 11 bases lay in between. Per germline, CDR1 LNHNV and CDR2 YYDKDF (reference sequence). The CDR3 spans 15 residues. This CDR3 is CATSRQGLINEKLFF. The CDR3 nucleotides read TGTGCCACCAGCAGACAGGGTCTTATTAATGAAAAACTGTTTTTT.

This clone was seen a handful of times. The chain has TRBV14 and TRBJ2-2, with D possibly being TRBD1 (6 bases). The germline V gene encodes CDR1 SGHDN and CDR2 FVKESK. V shed 0 bases and J shed 0 bases, with 11 bases lying between them. The CDR3 covers 17 residues. CDR3 sequence reads: CASSQDWGHPNTGELFF. CDR3 nucleotides: TGTGCCAGCAGCCAAGATTGGGGACACCCGAACACCGGGGAGCTGTTTTTT.

The chain couples TRBV5-4 to TRBJ2-1; D is perhaps TRBD1 (6 bases). The CDR3 contains 15 residues. Per the germline V gene, CDR1 is SGHNT and CDR2 is YYREEE (reference sequence). V lost 0 bases and J lost 3, with 10 bases in between. The CDR3 DNA is TGTGCCAGCAGCTTGGGAGGGACATACTACAATGAGCAGTTCTTC. Its translation is CASSLGGTYYNEQFF. The complete variable domain, with remaining parts taken from reference TRBV5-4 and TRBJ2-1, reads ETGVTQSPTHLIKTRGQQVTLRCSSQSGHNTVSWYQQALGQGPQFIFQYYREEENGRGNFPPRFSGLQFPNYSSELNVNALELDDSALYLCASSLGGTYYNEQFFGPGTRLTVL.

This clone was found a few times. The rearrangement links TRBV13 to TRBJ2-7; weak D call: TRBD1 (6 bases). There are 12 residues in the CDR3. V lost 5 bases and J 4 bases, leaving 9 bases between the germline ends. Looked up from germline, CDR1 is PRHDT and CDR2 is FYEKMQ (reference sequence). DNA for the CDR3: TGTGCCAGCAGCAAACAGGGTTACGAGCAGTACTTC. Translated: CASSKQGYEQYF.

This chain connects TRBV4-3 to TRBJ2-7; 8 bases match TRBD1. Germline values: CDR1 LGHNA, CDR2 YSLEER. The CDR3 extends over 15 amino acids. The ends lost 4 bases at V and 3 bases at J; junction bases unmatched: 8. The CDR3 coding sequence is TGCGCCAGCAGCCCAGACCAGGGGGCAGGCTACGAGCAGTACTTC. It encodes CASSPDQGAGYEQYF.

The chain couples TRBV7-3 to TRBJ1-2, with D maybe TRBD1 (5 bases). Germline V gene lookup returns CDR1 SGHTA and CDR2 FQGTGA. The V end lost 2 bases, the J end lost 6 bases, and 16 bases lay between the germline ends. The CDR3 is made up of 15 amino acids. Written as DNA, the CDR3 is TGTGCCAGCAGCTTAGTAAGGGGAGGGATCGATGGCTACACCTTC. Its protein product is CASSLVRGGIDGYTF. Based on the CDR3 plus reference TRBV7-3 and TRBJ1-2, the full variable domain is GAGVSQTPSNKVTEKGKYVELRCDPISGHTALYWYRQSLGQGPEFLIYFQGTGAADDSGLPNDRFFAVRPEGSVSTLKIQRTERGDSAVYLCASSLVRGGIDGYTFGSGTRLTVV.

The chain has TRBV28 and TRBJ1-1, with a tentative D call TRBD1 (5 bases). The V and J ends lost 11 bases and 4 bases respectively, with 14 bases between them. Germline V gene lookup returns CDR1 MDHEN and CDR2 SYDVKM. The CDR3 has 12 residues. The CDR3 protein is CALGPGGTEAFF. The CDR3 DNA sequence: TGTGCCCTCGGCCCGGGGGGCACTGAAGCTTTCTTT.

This clone was picked up a small number of times. This chain joins TRBV6-5 and TRBJ2-1; D is undetermined. Looked up from germline, CDR1 is MNHEY and CDR2 is SVGAGI. Deletions cut 0 bases from V and 14 bases from J, with 17 bases between. CDR3 length: 14 amino acids. The CDR3 DNA sequence: TGTGCCAGCAGTTACTCAGAGACGACTTTTTGGAAGTTCTTC. Encoded protein: CASSYSETTFWKFF.

The sample holds a few counts of this clone. In DNA, the CDR3 is TGTGCCATCCCCCGGGGGGTTATCTCGCGCTATGGCTACACCTTC. It is translated as CAIPRGVISRYGYTF. V and J are TRBV7-2 and TRBJ1-2; tentative D call: TRBD1 (5 bases). CDR1 is SGHTA and CDR2 is FQGNSA in the germline V gene. V gave up 10 bases and J gave up 4 bases, with 22 bases separating them. This CDR3 has 15 residues.

The chain uses TRBV19 and TRBJ2-4, with D perhaps matching TRBD1 or TRBD2 (6 bases each). Trimming took off 3 bases at V and 4 bases at J, with 13 bases between the two ends. Per germline, CDR1 LNHDA and CDR2 SQIVND (reference sequence). There are 15 residues in the CDR3. The chain's CDR3 is CASSIPTGRKNIQYF. CDR3 DNA: TGTGCCAGTAGTATCCCAACAGGGAGGAAAAACATTCAGTACTTC.

This rearrangement joins TRBV5-6 to TRBJ2-5, with D tentatively TRBD1 (6 bases). The J call could be wrong; TRBJ2-7 is a better fit for the DNA end. This CDR3 is 12 amino acids long. Looked up from germline, CDR1 is SGHDT and CDR2 is YYEEEE. This chain's CDR3 is CASSFTGNEQYF. CDR3 bases: TGTGCCAGCAGCTTCACAGGGAACGAGCAGTACTTC.

This clone was seen a handful of times. V and J are TRBV6-5 and TRBJ2-7; 7 nucleotides agree with TRBD2. This CDR3 is 14 amino acids long. Germline V gene sequence: CDR1 MNHEY, CDR2 SVGAGI. The J segment lost 2 bases and the V segment lost 4 bases, leaving 5 bases of the junction unmatched. CDR3 amino acids: CASSLKRGTYEQYF. In nucleotides, the CDR3 is TGTGCCAGCAGTTTAAAGCGGGGTACCTACGAGCAGTACTTC.

On this clone itself: This sample includes further DNA sequences coding for the same CDR3. The chain recombines TRBV5-1 with TRBJ2-1, with 11 bases matching TRBD2. Germline CDR1 and CDR2: SGHRS and YFSETQ. Losses at the gene ends were 2 bases for V and 5 bases for J; bases not matched to a gene: 3. The CDR3 contains 15 residues. CDR3 amino acids: CASSFLAGGDNEQFF. In nucleotides, the CDR3 is TGCGCCAGCAGCTTCCTAGCGGGAGGCGACAATGAGCAGTTCTTC. Filled out from reference TRBV5-1 and TRBJ2-1, the complete variable domain reads KAGVTQTPRYLIKTRGQQVTLSCSPISGHRSVSWYQQTPGQGLQFLFEYFSETQRNKGNFPGRFSGRQFSNSRSEMNVSTLELGDSALYLCASSFLAGGDNEQFFGPGTRLTVL.

This chain uses TRBV27 with TRBJ1-1; 7 bases match TRBD1. The V and J ends lost 4 bases and 2 bases, in that order; junction bases with no gene match: 10. The CDR3 is 16 residues long. From germline, CDR1 is MNHEY and CDR2 SMNVEV (reference sequence). CDR3 bases: TGTGCCAGCAGTTCCCTCGGGACAGCTAGTAACACTGAAGCTTTCTTT. Translating it yields CASSSLGTASNTEAFF.

The J gene is TRBJ2-7, the V gene TRBV5-1; D unclear. The CDR3 is made up of 13 amino acids. V was trimmed by 6 bases and J by 2 bases, leaving 12 bases between them. Germline V gene sequence: CDR1 SGHRS, CDR2 YFSETQ. The CDR3 nucleotides read TGCGCCAGCACTATACGCACCCCCTACGAGCAGTACTTC. Translated: CASTIRTPYEQYF.